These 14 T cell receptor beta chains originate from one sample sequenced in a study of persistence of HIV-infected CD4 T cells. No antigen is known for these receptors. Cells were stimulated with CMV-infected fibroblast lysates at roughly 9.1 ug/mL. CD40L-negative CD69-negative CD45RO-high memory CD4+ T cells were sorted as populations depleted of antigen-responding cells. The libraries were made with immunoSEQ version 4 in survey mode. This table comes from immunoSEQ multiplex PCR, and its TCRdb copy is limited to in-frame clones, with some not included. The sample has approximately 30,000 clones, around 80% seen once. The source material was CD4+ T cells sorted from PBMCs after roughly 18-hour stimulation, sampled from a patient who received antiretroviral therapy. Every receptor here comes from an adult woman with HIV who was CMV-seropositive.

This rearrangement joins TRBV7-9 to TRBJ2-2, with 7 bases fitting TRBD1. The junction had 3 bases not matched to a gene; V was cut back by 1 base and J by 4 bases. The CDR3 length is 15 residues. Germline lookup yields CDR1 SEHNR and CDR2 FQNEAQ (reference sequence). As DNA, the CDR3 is TGTGCCAGCAGCTTAGAGGGGACAGCCACCGGGGAGCTGTTTTTT. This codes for CASSLEGTATGELFF.

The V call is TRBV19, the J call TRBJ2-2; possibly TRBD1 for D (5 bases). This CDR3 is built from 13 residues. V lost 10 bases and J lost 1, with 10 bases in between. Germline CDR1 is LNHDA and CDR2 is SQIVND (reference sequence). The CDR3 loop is CAITDKNTGELFF. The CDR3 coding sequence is TGTGCCATTACGGACAAGAACACCGGGGAGCTGTTTTTT.

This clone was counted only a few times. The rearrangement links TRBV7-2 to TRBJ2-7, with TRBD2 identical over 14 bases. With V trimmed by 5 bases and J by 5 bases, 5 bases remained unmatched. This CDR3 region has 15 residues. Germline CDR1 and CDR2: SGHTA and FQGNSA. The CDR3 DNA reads TGTGCCAGCAGCACCGGACTAGCGGGAGGCCACGAGCAGTACTTC. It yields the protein CASSTGLAGGHEQYF.

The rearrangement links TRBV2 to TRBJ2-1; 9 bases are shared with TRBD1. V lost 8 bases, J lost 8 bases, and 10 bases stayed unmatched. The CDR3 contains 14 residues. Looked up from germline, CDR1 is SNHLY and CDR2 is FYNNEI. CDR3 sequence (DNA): TGTGCCAGCCGACCGGGACAGGGCTTGTATGAGCAGTTCTTC. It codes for CASRPGQGLYEQFF.

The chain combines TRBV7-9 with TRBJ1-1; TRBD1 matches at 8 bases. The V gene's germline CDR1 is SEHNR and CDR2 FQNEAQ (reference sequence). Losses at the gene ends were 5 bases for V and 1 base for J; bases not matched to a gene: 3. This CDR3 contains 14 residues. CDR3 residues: CASSDRGGNTEAFF. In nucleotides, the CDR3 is TGTGCCAGCAGCGACAGGGGAGGGAACACTGAAGCTTTCTTT.

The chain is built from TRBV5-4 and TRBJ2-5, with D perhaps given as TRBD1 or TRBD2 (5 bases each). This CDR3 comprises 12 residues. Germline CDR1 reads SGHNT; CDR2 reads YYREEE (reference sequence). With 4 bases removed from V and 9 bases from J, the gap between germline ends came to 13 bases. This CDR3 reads CASSVYRDAQYF. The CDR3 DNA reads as TGTGCCAGCAGCGTCTACCGGGACGCCCAGTACTTC.

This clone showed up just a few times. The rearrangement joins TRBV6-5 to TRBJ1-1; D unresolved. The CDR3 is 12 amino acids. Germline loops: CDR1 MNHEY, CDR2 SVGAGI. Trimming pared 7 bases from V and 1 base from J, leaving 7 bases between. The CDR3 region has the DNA TGTGCCAGCAAAAGAGGGAACACTGAAGCTTTCTTT. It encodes CASKRGNTEAFF.

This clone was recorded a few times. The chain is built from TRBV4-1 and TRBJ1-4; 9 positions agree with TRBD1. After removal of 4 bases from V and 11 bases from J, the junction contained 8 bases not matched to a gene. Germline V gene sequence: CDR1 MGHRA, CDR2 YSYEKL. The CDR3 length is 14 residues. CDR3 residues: CASSPQPGQGKLFF. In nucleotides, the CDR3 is TGCGCCAGCAGCCCCCAGCCGGGACAGGGTAAACTGTTTTTT.

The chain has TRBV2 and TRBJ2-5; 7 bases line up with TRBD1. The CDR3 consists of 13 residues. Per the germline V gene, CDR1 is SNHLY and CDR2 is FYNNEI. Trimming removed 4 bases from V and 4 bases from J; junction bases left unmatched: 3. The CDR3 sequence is CASSGAGGETQYF. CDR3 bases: TGTGCCAGCAGTGGGGCAGGGGGAGAGACCCAGTACTTC.

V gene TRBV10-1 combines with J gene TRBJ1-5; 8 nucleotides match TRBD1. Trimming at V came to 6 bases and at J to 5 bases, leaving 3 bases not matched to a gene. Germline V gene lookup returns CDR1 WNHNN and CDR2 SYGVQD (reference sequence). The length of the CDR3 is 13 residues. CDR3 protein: CASRKTGDQPQHF. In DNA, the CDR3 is TGCGCCAGCAGGAAGACAGGGGATCAGCCCCAGCATTTT.

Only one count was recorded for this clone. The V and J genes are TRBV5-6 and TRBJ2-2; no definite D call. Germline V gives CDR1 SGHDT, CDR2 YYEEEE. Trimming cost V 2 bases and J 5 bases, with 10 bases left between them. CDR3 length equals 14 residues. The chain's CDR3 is CASSFNYETGELFF. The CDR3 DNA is TGTGCCAGCAGCTTTAACTACGAAACCGGGGAGCTGTTTTTT. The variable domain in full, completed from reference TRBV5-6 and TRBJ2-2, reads DAGVTQSPTHLIKTRGQQVTLRCSPKSGHDTVSWYQQALGQGPQFIFQYYEEEERQRGNFPDRFSGHQFPNYSSELNVNALLLGDSALYLCASSFNYETGELFFGEGSRLTVL.

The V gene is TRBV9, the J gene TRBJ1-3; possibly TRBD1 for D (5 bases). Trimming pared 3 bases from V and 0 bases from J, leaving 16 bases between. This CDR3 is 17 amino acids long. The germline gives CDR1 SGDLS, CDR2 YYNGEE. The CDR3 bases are TGTGCCAGCAGCGAAGAAGGGGTAGGGGTCTCTGGAAACACCATATATTTT. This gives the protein CASSEEGVGVSGNTIYF.

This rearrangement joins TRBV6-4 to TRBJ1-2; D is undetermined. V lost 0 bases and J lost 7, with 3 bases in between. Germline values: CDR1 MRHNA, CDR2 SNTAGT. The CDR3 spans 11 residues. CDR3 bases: TGTGCCAGCAGTGACTCGGGTGGCTACACCTTC. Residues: CASSDSGGYTF.

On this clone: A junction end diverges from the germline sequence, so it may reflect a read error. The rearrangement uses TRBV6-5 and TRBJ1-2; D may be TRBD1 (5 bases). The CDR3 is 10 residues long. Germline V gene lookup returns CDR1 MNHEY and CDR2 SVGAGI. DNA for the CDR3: TGTGCCTGCAGGGATTTTGGCTACACCTTC. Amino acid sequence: CACRDFGYTF.